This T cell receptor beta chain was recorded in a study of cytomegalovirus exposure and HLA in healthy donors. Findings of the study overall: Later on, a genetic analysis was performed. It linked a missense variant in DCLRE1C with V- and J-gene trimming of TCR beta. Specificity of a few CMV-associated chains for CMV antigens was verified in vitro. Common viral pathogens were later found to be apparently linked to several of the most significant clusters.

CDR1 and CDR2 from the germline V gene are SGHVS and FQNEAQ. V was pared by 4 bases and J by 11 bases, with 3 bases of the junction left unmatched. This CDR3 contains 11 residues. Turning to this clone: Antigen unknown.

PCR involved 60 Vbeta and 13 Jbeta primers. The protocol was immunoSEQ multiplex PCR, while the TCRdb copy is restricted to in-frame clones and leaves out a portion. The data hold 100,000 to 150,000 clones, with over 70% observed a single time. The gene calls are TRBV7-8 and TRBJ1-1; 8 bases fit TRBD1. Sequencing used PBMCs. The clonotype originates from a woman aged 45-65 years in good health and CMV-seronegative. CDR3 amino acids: CASSSGQEAFF. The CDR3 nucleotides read TGTGCCAGCAGCTCGGGACAGGAGGCTTTCTTT.